These T cell receptor beta chains were read from a single sample in a study of T cell responses to AZD1222 COVID-19 vaccine. Data came from immunoSEQ multiplex PCR; TCRdb stores just in-frame clones and leaves some out. The sample lists tens of thousands of clones; about nine tenths were seen once. The specimen comprised peripheral blood, sampled on day 0 of AZD1222 vaccination. These receptors originate from an adult in good health. Both conserved end residues are part of each CDR3.

v_call cdr3_length cdr3_aa
TRBV30 16 CAWSGLAGGYTGELFF
TRBV14 13 CASSLGLDYGYTF
TRBV5-1 13 CASSTGGDQPQHF
TRBV2 14 CASSQDVDNQPQHF
TRBV5-6 14 CASSLGTANEKLFF
TRBV5-6 15 CASSRMALYLYEQYF
TRBV2 17 CASSEMRRAGPNQPQHF
TRBV5-1 14 CASSLPLGPYGYTF
TRBV7-2 13 CASSYRAGDEQYF
TRBV11-2 13 CASSLDWVKEQYF
TRBV10-3 15 CAVKNPSSGQETQYF
TRBV5-8 14 CASSSTGTNQPQHF
TRBV29-1 11 CSVEGHYGYTF
TRBV13 16 CASSFRDRVGRRTIYF
TRBV6-5 12 CASRASGNTIYF
TRBV19 12 CASSMYKGEAFF
TRBV16 15 CASSQSGDTRAEAFF
TRBV4-1 18 CASSQDPGGRGFTDTQYF
TRBV7-2 15 CASSLTTGSVVKLFF
TRBV15 15 CATSGRDRFTDTQYF
TRBV3-1/TRBV3-2 15 CASSVGTGSLGELFF
TRBV4-2 16 CASSQGFPVVNTEAFF
TRBV19 13 CASRLRGEETQYF
TRBV27 15 CASSSPGTGGEKLFF
TRBV30 12 CAWSRANTEAFF
TRBV4-2 14 CASSQGAGIGGYTF
TRBV29-1 13 CSVEVVVNYGYTF
TRBV7-2 16 CASSLGGVRGRNEQFF
TRBV12-3/TRBV12-4 13 CASSLTQSTEAFF
TRBV5-1 13 CASSLAPLTEAFF
TRBV7-6 14 CASSLAPGETEAFF
TRBV19 14 CASSSDSAYQPQHF
TRBV18 14 CASSSDLFTGELFF
TRBV6-5 14 CASSQAVKQETQYF
TRBV5-6 15 CASSLASANTGELFF
TRBV6-5 15 CASSFEGVTNQPQHF
TRBV4-2 17 CASSQELGGATNEKLFF
TRBV11-2 19 CASSLGPIGTTPKRPEAFF
TRBV4-3 15 CASSAYGTENEKLFF
TRBV3-1/TRBV3-2 13 CASSRLDREGYTF